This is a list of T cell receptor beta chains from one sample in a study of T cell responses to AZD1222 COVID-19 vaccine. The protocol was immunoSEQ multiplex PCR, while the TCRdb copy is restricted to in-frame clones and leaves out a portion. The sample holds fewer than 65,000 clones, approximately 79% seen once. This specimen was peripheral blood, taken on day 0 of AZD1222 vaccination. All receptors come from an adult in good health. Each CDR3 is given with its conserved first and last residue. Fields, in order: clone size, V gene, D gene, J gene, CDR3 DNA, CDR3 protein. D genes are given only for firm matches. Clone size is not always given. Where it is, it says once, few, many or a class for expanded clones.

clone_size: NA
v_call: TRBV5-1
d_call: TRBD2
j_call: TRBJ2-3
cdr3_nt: TGCGCCAGCAGCTTGCCCCGGACTAGCGGGGGGGGAGACACAGATACGCAGTATTTT
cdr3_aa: CASSLPRTSGGGDTDTQYF

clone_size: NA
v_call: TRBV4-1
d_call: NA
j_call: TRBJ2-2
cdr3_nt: TGCGCCAGCAGCCAATCGGAAACCGGGGAGCTGTTTTTT
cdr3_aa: CASSQSETGELFF

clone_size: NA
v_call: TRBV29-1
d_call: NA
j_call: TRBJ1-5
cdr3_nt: TGCAGCGTTGTACGGACCAGTAGTGGCAATCAGCCCCAGCATTTT
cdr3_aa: CSVVRTSSGNQPQHF

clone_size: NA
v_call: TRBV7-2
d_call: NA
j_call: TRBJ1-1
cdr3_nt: TGTGCCAGCAGCTTAGACAGGAGCACTGAAGCTTTCTTT
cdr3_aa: CASSLDRSTEAFF

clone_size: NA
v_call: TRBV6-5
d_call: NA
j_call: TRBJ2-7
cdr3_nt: TGTGCCACCTCCTTGACACAATCCTACGAGCAGTACTTC
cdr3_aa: CATSLTQSYEQYF

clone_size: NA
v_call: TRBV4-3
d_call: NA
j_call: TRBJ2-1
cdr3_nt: TGCGCCAGCAGCCAAGACACTGAAATCAATGAGCAGTTCTTC
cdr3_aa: CASSQDTEINEQFF

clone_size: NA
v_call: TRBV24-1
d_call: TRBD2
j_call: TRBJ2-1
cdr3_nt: TGTGCCACCAGTGATTCGGGGGGTCGAGGCGATGAGCAGTTCTTC
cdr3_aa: CATSDSGGRGDEQFF

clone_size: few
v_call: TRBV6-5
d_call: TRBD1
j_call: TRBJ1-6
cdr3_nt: TGTGCCAGCAGCAGAGCGGGACAGCCGAATTCACCCCTCCACTTT
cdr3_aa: CASSRAGQPNSPLHF

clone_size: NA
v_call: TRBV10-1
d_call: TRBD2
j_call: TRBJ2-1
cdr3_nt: TGCGCCAGCTCCAGCCTAGCGGGGGACAATGAGCAGTTCTTC
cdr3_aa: CASSSLAGDNEQFF

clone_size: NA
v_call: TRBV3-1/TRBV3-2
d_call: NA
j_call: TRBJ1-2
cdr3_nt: TGTGCCAGCAGCCAAGATATGCGGCCTCTTGGCGGCTACACCTTC
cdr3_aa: CASSQDMRPLGGYTF

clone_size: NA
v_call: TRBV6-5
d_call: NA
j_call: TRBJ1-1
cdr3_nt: TGTGCCAGCAGTTCGGGGAGCACTGAAGCTTTCTTT
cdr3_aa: CASSSGSTEAFF

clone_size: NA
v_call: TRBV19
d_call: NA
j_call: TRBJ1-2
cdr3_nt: TGTGCCAGTTCGGGCAAGCCTTTCCCCTCCGGCTACACCTTC
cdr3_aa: CASSGKPFPSGYTF

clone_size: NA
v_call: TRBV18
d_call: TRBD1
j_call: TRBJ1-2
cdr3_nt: TGTGCCAGCTCACCTATTACCTTGACAGGGGACTATGGCTACACCTTC
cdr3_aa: CASSPITLTGDYGYTF

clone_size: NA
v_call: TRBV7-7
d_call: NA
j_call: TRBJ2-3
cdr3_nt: TGTGCCAGCAGCTTAGCGCTCCAGCCGGGGGGCACAGATACGCAGTATTTT
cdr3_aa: CASSLALQPGGTDTQYF

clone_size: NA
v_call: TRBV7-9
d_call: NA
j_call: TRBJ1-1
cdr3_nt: TGTGCCAGCAGCATTGGTGGGCGAGGAAACACTGAAGCTTTCTTT
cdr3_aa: CASSIGGRGNTEAFF

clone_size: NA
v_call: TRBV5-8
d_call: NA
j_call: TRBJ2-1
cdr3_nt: TGTGCCAGCAGCTATGGGACCGGGACAAACTACAATGAGCAGTTCTTC
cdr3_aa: CASSYGTGTNYNEQFF

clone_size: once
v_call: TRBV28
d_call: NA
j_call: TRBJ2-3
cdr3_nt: TGTGCCAGCAGTTTGAGAGGGTGGGGAGCCACAGATACGCAGTATTTT
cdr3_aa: CASSLRGWGATDTQYF

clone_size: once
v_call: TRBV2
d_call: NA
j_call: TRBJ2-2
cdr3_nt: TGTGCCAGCAGTGTGGACACTAGGAACACCGGGGAGCTGTTTTTT
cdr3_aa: CASSVDTRNTGELFF

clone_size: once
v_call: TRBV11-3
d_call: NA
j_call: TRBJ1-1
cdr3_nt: TGTGCCAGCAGCTTGGGTGCAGTCACTGAAGCTTTCTTT
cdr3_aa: CASSLGAVTEAFF

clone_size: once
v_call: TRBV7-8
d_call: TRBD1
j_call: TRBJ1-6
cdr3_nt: TGTGCCAGCAGCTCGAGACAGGGGGCAGGGAATTCACCCCTCCACTTT
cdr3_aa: CASSSRQGAGNSPLHF

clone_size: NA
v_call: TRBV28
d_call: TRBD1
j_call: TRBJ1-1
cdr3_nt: TGTGCCAGCAGTTATAGAGGAGGGGGCCGGTTAGCTTTCTTT
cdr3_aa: CASSYRGGGRLAFF

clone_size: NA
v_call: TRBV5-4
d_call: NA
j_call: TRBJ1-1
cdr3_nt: TGTGCCAGCAGCTTTGGACAGCCGAACACTGAAGCTTTCTTT
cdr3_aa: CASSFGQPNTEAFF

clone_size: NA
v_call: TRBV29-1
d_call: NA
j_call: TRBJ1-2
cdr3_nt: TGCAGCGGGATTGAAGGCTATGGCTACACCTTC
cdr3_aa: CSGIEGYGYTF

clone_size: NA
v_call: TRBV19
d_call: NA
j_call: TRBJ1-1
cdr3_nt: TGTGCCAGTACCCTCAGGGGCGAGGGCACTGAAGCTTTCTTT
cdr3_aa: CASTLRGEGTEAFF

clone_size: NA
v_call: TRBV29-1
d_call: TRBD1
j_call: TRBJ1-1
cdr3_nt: TGCAGCGGGACCGGGACAGGAGTCATGAACACTGAAGCTTTCTTT
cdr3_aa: CSGTGTGVMNTEAFF

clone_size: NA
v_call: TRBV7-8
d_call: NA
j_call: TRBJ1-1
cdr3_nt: TGTGCCAGCAGCCCCCATATGAACACTGAAGCTTTCTTT
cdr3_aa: CASSPHMNTEAFF

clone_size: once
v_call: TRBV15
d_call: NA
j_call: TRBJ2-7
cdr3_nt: TGTGCCACCAGCAGAGTAGGGATCTCCTCCTACGAGCAGTACTTC
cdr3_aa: CATSRVGISSYEQYF

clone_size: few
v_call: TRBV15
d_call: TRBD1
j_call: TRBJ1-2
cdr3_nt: TGTGCCACCAGCAGAGATTGGGGACAGGGTGGAAATGGCTACACCTTC
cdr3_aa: CATSRDWGQGGNGYTF

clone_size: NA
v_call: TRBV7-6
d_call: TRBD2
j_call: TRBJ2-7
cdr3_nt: TGTGCCAGCAGCCCGCGGGGGGGACAGTACTACGAGCAGTACTTC
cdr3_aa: CASSPRGGQYYEQYF

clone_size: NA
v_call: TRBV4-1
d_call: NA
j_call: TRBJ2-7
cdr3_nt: TGCGCCAGTAGCCAAGAGGGCCAATTCCAGCAGTACTTC
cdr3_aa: CASSQEGQFQQYF

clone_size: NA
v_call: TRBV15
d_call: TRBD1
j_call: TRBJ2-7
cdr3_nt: TGTGCCACCAGCAGAGTACATAACAGGGGTACTTCGGGGCAGTACTTC
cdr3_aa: CATSRVHNRGTSGQYF

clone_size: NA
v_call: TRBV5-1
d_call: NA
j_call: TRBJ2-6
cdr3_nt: TGCGCCAGCAGCCGTTTACCTGGGGCCAACGTCCTGACTTTC
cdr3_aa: CASSRLPGANVLTF

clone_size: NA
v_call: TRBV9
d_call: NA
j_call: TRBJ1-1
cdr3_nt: TGTGCCAGCAGCGCGGCGGGCGTCTCAGACACTGAAGCTTTCTTT
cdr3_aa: CASSAAGVSDTEAFF

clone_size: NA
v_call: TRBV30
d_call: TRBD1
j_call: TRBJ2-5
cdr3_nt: TGTGCCGTCAGACAGGGCAGAGAGACCCAGTACTTC
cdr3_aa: CAVRQGRETQYF

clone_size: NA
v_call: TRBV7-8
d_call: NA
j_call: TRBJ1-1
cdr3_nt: TGTGCCAGCAGCTTAGATCCACGGTTCATGAACACTGAAGCTTTCTTT
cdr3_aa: CASSLDPRFMNTEAFF

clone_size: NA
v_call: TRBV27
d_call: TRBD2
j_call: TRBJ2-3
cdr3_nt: TGTGCCAGCAGTTTAGGGAGGGGAACGGATACGCAGTATTTT
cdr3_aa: CASSLGRGTDTQYF

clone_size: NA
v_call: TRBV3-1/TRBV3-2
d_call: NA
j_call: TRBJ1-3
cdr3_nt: TGTGCCAGCAGCCAAGTGGTCAGCTCTGGAAACACCATATATTTT
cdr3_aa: CASSQVVSSGNTIYF

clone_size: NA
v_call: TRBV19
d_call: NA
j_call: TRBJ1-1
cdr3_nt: TGTGCCAGTAGTACCGGGGCAAACACTGAAGCTTTCTTT
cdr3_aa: CASSTGANTEAFF

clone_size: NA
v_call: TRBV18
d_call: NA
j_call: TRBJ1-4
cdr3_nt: TGTGCCAGCTCTCAGGGACTCCCCGCGGAGAAACTGTTTTTT
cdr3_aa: CASSQGLPAEKLFF

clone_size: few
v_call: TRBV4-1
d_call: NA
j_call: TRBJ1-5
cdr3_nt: TGCGCCAGCAGCCCGTCATGGGGCGCAAATCAGCCCCAGCATTTT
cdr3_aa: CASSPSWGANQPQHF

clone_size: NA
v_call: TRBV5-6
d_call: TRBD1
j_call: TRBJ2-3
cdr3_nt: TGTGCCAGCAGCTTGGGGACAGGGTATGGAGATACGCAGTATTTT
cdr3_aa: CASSLGTGYGDTQYF